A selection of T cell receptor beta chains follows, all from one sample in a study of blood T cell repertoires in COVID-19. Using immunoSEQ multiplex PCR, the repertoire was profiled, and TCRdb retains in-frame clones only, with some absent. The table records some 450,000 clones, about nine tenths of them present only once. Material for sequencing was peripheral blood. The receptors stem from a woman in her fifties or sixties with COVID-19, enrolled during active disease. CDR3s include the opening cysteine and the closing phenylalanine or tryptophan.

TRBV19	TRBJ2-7	CASTLSWTGNYEQYF
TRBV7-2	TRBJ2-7	CASSWWRGSIYEQYF
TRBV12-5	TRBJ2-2	CASGFRGGPTGELFF
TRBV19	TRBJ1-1	CASSITSITEAFF
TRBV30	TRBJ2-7	CAWCSGPYEQYF
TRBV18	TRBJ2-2	CASSRPGHLNANTGELFF
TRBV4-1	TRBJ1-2	CASSAGTRSHSNYGYTF
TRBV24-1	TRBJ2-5	CATSDLSTGGLETQYF
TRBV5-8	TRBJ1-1	CASRGGPNTEAFF
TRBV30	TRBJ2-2	CAWRQGLGVGELFF
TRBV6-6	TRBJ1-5	CASSLGQGGQPQHF
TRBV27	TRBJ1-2	CASSLEGAYGYTF
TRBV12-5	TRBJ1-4	CASGPGGSNEKLFF
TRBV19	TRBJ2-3	CASSIKTVLNTDTQYF
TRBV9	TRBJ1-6	CASSVVEWNSPLHF
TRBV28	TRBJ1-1	CASTSPLAGNTEAFF
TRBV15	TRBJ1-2	CATSRDLDRGGYGYTF
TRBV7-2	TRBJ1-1	CASSLAAGSNTEAFF
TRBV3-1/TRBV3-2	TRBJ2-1	CASSPFIPGTGYNEQFF
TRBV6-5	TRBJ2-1	CASSYSSAAGQQFF
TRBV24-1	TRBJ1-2	CATSDDRGGYTF
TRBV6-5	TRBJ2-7	CASSFSGTGNPYEQYF
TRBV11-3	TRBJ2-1	CASSLGLAGIYNEQFF
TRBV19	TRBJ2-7	CATLRDTSYEQYF
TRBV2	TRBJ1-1	CASRESRGGAGTEAFF
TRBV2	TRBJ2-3	CASSEGLAREADTQYF
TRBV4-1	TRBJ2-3	CASSHGLATTDTQYF
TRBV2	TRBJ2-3	CASRVRSGSTDTQYF
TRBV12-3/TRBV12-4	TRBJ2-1	CASSFGGNEQFF
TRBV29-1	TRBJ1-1	CSVRTGGNTEAFF
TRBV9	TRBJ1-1	CASSVDGQGNTEAFF
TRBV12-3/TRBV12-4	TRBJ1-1	CASSYAGRTEAFF
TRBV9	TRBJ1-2	CASSIGLGQDRNDGYTF
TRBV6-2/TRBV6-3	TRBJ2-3	CASSYPRDRPTQYF
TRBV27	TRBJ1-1	CASSFRSGTGITDTEAFF
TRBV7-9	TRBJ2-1	CAGQGKGNNEQFF
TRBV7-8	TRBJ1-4	CASSLGTGKLFF
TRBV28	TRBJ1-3	CASTLGGSGNTIYF
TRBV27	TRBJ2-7	CASSLQGIDEQYF
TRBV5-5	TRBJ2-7	CASRAGAGTGLTYEQYF
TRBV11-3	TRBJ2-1	CASSFLDRAHEQFF
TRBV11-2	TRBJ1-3	CASSLPGNTIYF
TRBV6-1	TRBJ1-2	CASSSSGTPGDGYTF
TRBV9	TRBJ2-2	CASSFTGTSGATGELFF
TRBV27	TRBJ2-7	CASSLTPQGSYEQYF